This T cell receptor beta chain is from a study of metastatic and nonmetastatic thyroid tumors. On the study more broadly: The authors compared repertoires across blood and tumor or nodule tissue from malignant and benign thyroid patients. Findings and caveats of the study: As reported, TCR beta diversity in blood and tumor was significantly higher in malignant thyroid tumors than in benign nodules.

This clone was picked up many times. Antigen unknown. The authors' processing: The authors used CDR3 differences across clinicopathological groups to build a distant-metastasis classifier for papillary thyroid cancer. TCRdb re-clonotyped the PCR reads through MiXCR. TCRdb's processing, not the study's, gives the V and J calls here. The repertoire holds just under 20,000 clones, with 22% as singletons. In germline, CDR1 is LGHDT, CDR2 YNNKEL (reference sequence). Trimming left V 2 bases short and J 5 bases short, with 12 bases between. The CDR3 is 14 amino acids. Treatment of any kind had been given to no patient before thyroid surgery.

The specimen sequenced was tumor tissue. The receptor was derived from a male donor with papillary thyroid cancer or a benign thyroid nodule (not recorded which). Some clones in this sample may be carry-over from other donors' samples. The chain combines TRBV3-1 with TRBJ2-5; D unclear. The CDR3 region is CASSQQTMGETQYF. The CDR3 DNA follows: TGTGCCAGCAGCCAACAAACGATGGGGGAGACCCAGTACTTC.